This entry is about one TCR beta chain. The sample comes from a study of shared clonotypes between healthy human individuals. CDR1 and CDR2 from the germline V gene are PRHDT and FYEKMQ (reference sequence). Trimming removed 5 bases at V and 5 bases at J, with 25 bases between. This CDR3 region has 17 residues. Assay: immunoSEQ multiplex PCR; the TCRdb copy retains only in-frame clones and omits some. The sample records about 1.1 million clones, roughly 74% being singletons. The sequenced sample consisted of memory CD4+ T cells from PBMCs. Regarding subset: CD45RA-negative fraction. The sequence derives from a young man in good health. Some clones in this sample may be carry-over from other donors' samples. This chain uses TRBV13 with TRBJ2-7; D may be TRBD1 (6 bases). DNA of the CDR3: TGTGCCAGCAGCATAACCGGTTGGCTGGGGGCAAAGGACGAGCAGTACTTC. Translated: CASSITGWLGAKDEQYF.